These T cell receptor beta chains were read from a single sample in a study of PD-1 blockade in mismatch repair-deficient tumors. The protocol was immunoSEQ multiplex PCR, while the TCRdb copy is restricted to in-frame clones and leaves out a portion. Of around 62,000 clones listed, 70% to 80% are singletons. Sequencing was performed on peripheral blood, taken 2 weeks after starting pembrolizumab. These receptors originate from an adult with mismatch repair-deficient cancer. Each CDR3 is given with its conserved first and last residue. D genes are given only for firm matches. The listing skips clone size in some rows; elsewhere it reads once, few, many or a size class.

NA	TRBV6-6	12	TRBJ2-1	NA	TGTGCCAGCACTAATAGGTTGGGTGAGCAGTTCTTC	CASTNRLGEQFF
NA	TRBV9	15	TRBJ2-1	NA	TGTGCCAGCAGCGTAGGCGGAAGTACCTACAATGAGCAGTTCTTC	CASSVGGSTYNEQFF
TRBD1	TRBV27	15	TRBJ1-1	once	TGTGCCAGCAGCCAATCCGGCACAGGGGGAACTGAAGCTTTCTTT	CASSQSGTGGTEAFF
NA	TRBV6-1	14	TRBJ1-1	NA	TGTGCCAGCACCCTCTGGGGGGCGAACACTGAAGCTTTCTTT	CASTLWGANTEAFF
TRBD2	TRBV25-1	15	TRBJ2-2	few	TGTGCCAGCAGTGAACTTAGCGGGGGGACCGGGGAGCTGTTTTTT	CASSELSGGTGELFF
TRBD1	TRBV10-3	15	TRBJ1-2	NA	TGTGCCATCAGTGAGCAGGACAGGCCGAGCTATGGCTACACCTTC	CAISEQDRPSYGYTF
NA	TRBV4-2	16	TRBJ1-5	NA	TGTGCCAGCAGCCATGTTTTTAGGGGGAAAAATCAGCCCCAGCATTTT	CASSHVFRGKNQPQHF
NA	TRBV4-2	17	TRBJ2-2	NA	TGTGCCAGCAGCCAAGATATGGGAGGATCGGGCACCGGGGAGCTGTTTTTT	CASSQDMGGSGTGELFF
NA	TRBV7-2	15	TRBJ1-1	NA	TGTGCCAGCAGCTTTGAAAGACGGGCCGACACTGAAGCTTTCTTT	CASSFERRADTEAFF
TRBD1	TRBV6-4	15	TRBJ1-5	NA	TGTGCCAGCAGGGGGGACAGAATTGGCAATCAGCCCCAGCATTTT	CASRGDRIGNQPQHF
NA	TRBV9	14	TRBJ1-2	NA	TGTGCCAGCAGCGTAGAGGAAGGTCGCTATGGCTACACCTTC	CASSVEEGRYGYTF
NA	TRBV7-8	14	TRBJ1-1	NA	TGTGCCAGCAGCTTAGAACAACAGAGCACTGAAGCTTTCTTT	CASSLEQQSTEAFF
NA	TRBV7-8	20	TRBJ2-5	NA	TGTGCCAGCAGCTTAGCGCCACGGGAGCCAGGGACGGGAACCGAAGAGACCCAGTACTTC	CASSLAPREPGTGTEETQYF
TRBD1	TRBV6-1	14	TRBJ2-7	few	TGTGCCAGCAGTTCCACGACAGGGGGCCACGAGCAGTACTTC	CASSSTTGGHEQYF
TRBD1	TRBV2	15	TRBJ1-4	many	TGTGCCAGCAGAGGTGACAGGGGAACTAATGAAAAACTGTTTTTT	CASRGDRGTNEKLFF
NA	TRBV7-6	16	TRBJ2-2	NA	TGTGCCAGCAGCTTAGCAAGACGGGAGTTGGCCGGGGAGCTGTTTTTT	CASSLARRELAGELFF
NA	TRBV7-2	12	TRBJ2-1	once	TGTGCCAGCAGCTTAGTGGCCTATGAGCAGTTCTTC	CASSLVAYEQFF
NA	TRBV7-6	12	TRBJ1-1	many	TGTGCCAGCACCCTCTTGAACACTGAAGCTTTCTTT	CASTLLNTEAFF